This passage covers 12 T cell receptor beta chains from one sample sequenced in a study of T cells in Graves' hyperthyroidism and ophthalmopathy. It was RNA transcripts that yielded the amplified TCR beta CDR3 regions. The study used the HTBI primer set for a first-round RT-PCR of the TCR CDR3. TCRdb analysed the multiplex PCR reads with MiXCR anew, one entry per CDR3 protein. The sample lists approximately 430,000 distinct CDR3 sequences, less than 20% occurring once. Sequences were obtained from blood. The receptors were gathered from a woman aged 18-29 years with Graves' hyperthyroidism.

This clonotype was observed a few times. V is TRBV10-3 and J is TRBJ1-2, with D perhaps matching TRBD1 (5 bases). Trimming pared 7 bases from V and 0 bases from J, leaving 15 bases between. This CDR3 has 15 residues. Looked up from germline, CDR1 is ENHRY and CDR2 is SYGVKD. CDR3 residues: CAIKSGTLANYGYTF. CDR3 in DNA: TGTGCCATCAAGTCCGGGACCTTAGCTAACTATGGCTACACCTTC.

This clonotype has ten or more counts. The V and J genes are TRBV12-3 or TRBV12-4 and TRBJ2-2; 10 nucleotides match TRBD2. The trim removed 5 bases at V and 0 bases at J, leaving 3 bases unmatched. The CDR3 spans 16 residues. The CDR3 loop reads CASSTLAGANTGELFF. DNA of the CDR3: TGTGCCAGCAGTACCCTAGCGGGGGCGAACACCGGGGAGCTGTTTTTT.

The rearrangement joins TRBV18 to TRBJ2-3; TRBD1 aligns across 8 bases. V lost 7 bases, J lost 5 bases, and 8 bases stayed unmatched. CDR1 is KGHSH and CDR2 is LQKENI in the germline V gene. The CDR3 consists of 14 residues. The CDR3 coding sequence is TGTGCCAGCTGCCTCGGACAGGGAGGAGATACGCAGTATTTT. Protein: CASCLGQGGDTQYF.

This clonotype was counted many times. The rearrangement joins TRBV5-1 to TRBJ2-5; TRBD2 matches 7 bases. Germline-derived CDR1 and CDR2 are SGHRS and YFSETQ. The CDR3 sequence is 13 residues long. V shed 4 bases and J 0 bases; nucleotides not matched to a gene: 0. The CDR3 spells CASSLADQETQYF. CDR3 DNA sequence: TGCGCCAGCAGCCTAGCGGACCAAGAGACCCAGTACTTC.

The table lists this clonotype with many counts. V is TRBV6-1 and J is TRBJ2-2; 10 nucleotides match TRBD2. The CDR3 totals 15 residues. Germline V gene sequence: CDR1 MNHNS, CDR2 SASEGT. Losses at the gene ends were 4 bases for V and 4 bases for J; bases not matched to a gene: 3. For the CDR3, the DNA is TGTGCCAGCAGTGCGCAGCGGGGGGGCACCGGGGAGCTGTTTTTT. Its protein is CASSAQRGGTGELFF.

This chain links TRBV6-1 with TRBJ1-2; D is uncertain. Per germline, CDR1 MNHNS and CDR2 SASEGT. The CDR3 contains 14 residues. With 7 bases removed from V and 2 bases from J, the gap between germline ends came to 14 bases. In nucleotides, the CDR3 is TGTGCCAGCATCTTTTCGTCCGAGAACTATGGCTACACCTTC. It specifies CASIFSSENYGYTF.

Points on this clonotype: A much larger clone lies a single base off, so this may be a read error. The CDR3 does not end in the conserved phenylalanine or tryptophan, so this is likely a read error. The chain combines TRBV11-2 with TRBJ2-7; 9 bases line up with TRBD2. The CDR3 has 14 residues. V lost 1 base to trimming and J lost 5 bases; unmatched junction nucleotides: 3. Germline assignment: CDR1 SGHAT and CDR2 FQNNGV. This chain's CDR3 is CASSLGSGRDEQYI. In DNA, the CDR3 is TGTGCCAGCAGCTTAGGTAGCGGGAGAGACGAGCAGTACATC.

This CDR3 is CASSPRDRVKEQFF. The CDR3 DNA reads as TGTGCCAGCAGTCCCCGGGACAGGGTCAAGGAGCAGTTCTTC. J is TRBJ2-1 and V is TRBV27, with TRBD1 matching over 9 bases. Trimming at V came to 5 bases and at J to 10 bases, leaving 9 bases not matched to a gene. The CDR3 is made up of 14 amino acids. Germline values: CDR1 MNHEY, CDR2 SMNVEV (reference sequence).

In the case of this clonotype: At one end, the junction sequence differs from germline, possibly due to a read error. This chain joins TRBV7-7 and TRBJ2-2, with D maybe TRBD2 (6 bases). The CDR3 is 15 amino acids. Germline V lookup: CDR1 SSHAT, CDR2 FNYEAQ (reference sequence). CDR3 nucleotides: TGTGCTAGCAGCTTACGGGGGACGGACACCGGGGAGCTGTTTTTT. Protein sequence: CASSLRGTDTGELFF. Filled out from reference TRBV7-7 and TRBJ2-2, the complete variable domain reads GAGVSQSPRYKVTKRGQDVTLRCDPISSHATLYWYQQALGQGPEFLTYFNYEAQPDKSGLPSDRFSAERPEGSISTLTIQRTEQRDSAMYRCASSLRGTDTGELFFGEGSRLTVL.

This clonotype was counted many times. The chain links TRBV28 to TRBJ1-5; D gene uncertain. The CDR3 has 20 amino acids. From germline, CDR1 is MDHEN and CDR2 SYDVKM. V gave up 8 bases and J gave up 0 bases, with 29 bases separating them. CDR3 DNA: TGTGCCAGCGACGATGTGCGGTCTCTCTTTTTTCCCTATAGCAATCAGCCCCAGCATTTT. It specifies CASDDVRSLFFPYSNQPQHF.

This clonotype was seen at least ten times. V and J are TRBV7-3 and TRBJ2-1; D uncertain. Germline values: CDR1 SGHTA, CDR2 FQGTGA. The V end was cut by 4 bases, the J end by 5 bases, with 6 bases between. The CDR3 has 12 amino acids. CDR3 sequence: CASSSLNNEQFF. The CDR3 DNA reads as TGTGCCAGCAGCTCCCTGAACAATGAGCAGTTCTTC.

This clonotype was observed at least ten times. The gene calls are TRBV5-1 and TRBJ1-1; a weak D match, TRBD1 (6 bases). The V end was cut by 5 bases, the J end by 10 bases, with 15 bases between. The CDR3 is 12 amino acids. Germline V gene lookup returns CDR1 SGHRS and CDR2 YFSETQ. The CDR3 bases are TGCGCCAGCAGTCGAAAAGGGGGAAGAGCTTTCTTT. Translated: CASSRKGGRAFF.